Ten or more counts support the clone carrying this T cell receptor (beta chain). Its target is unknown. Time point described: patch test 1, 2 weeks after DPC sensitization. The treatment was: therapeutic diphenylcyclopropenone sensitization with weekly scalp DPC. The CDR3 consists of 14 residues. V was cut by 5 bases and J by 4 bases, with 11 bases left in between. In germline, CDR1 is MNHEY, CDR2 SVGEGT. The sample comes from a study of human T cells and chemical hapten exposure. Study-wide context: Epicutaneous patch tests delivered 0.01% DPC to the upper back, with evaluation at 6 days. Study-wide findings and caveats: Large CDR3 similarity clusters arose significantly more often from expanded TCRs than from controls.

TCRdb recomputed calls from the RACE reads with MiXCR, one row per CDR3 protein. This table holds around 110,000 distinct CDR3 sequences, 9% to 13% found once. This specimen consisted of whole blood, obtained in connection with sensitization to the hapten diphenylcyclopropenone (DPC). The clonotype was recovered from a woman aged 45-59 years with alopecia areata. Some clones in this sample may be carry-over from other donors' samples. This sequence joins TRBV6-2 or TRBV6-3 and TRBJ1-4; D remains unclear. Here the CDR3 DNA reads TGTGCCAGCAGTCCGGGGTACAATAATGAAAAACTGTTTTTT. This encodes CASSPGYNNEKLFF.